This T cell receptor (beta chain) was obtained from a study of cytomegalovirus exposure and HLA in healthy donors. A remark on this clone: Its antigen is not identified.

Assay: immunoSEQ multiplex PCR; the TCRdb copy retains only in-frame clones and omits some. The data contain 90,000 to 150,000 clones, approximately 86% of them singletons. Germline assignment: CDR1 SGHTA and CDR2 FQGNSA. The CDR3 contains 13 residues. V was clipped by 3 bases and J by 4 bases, with 9 bases between them. Study-level points and caveats: Across donors, most TCRs were seen rarely, yet some public ones were widespread. Subsequent analysis found a tendency for first-cohort TCR clusters to co-occur within the 120 or so validation repertoires. Investigators reported approximately 150 TCR beta chains as tied to cytomegalovirus. Specificity for CMV antigens was confirmed in vitro for three of the CMV-associated chains.

The receptor was isolated from a man in his late teens or twenties in good health and CMV-seropositive. The sample consisted of PBMCs. The J gene is TRBJ1-1, the V gene TRBV7-2, with D possibly TRBD1 on 6 matching bases. The CDR3 DNA reads TGTGCCAGCAGCTTTGGCAGGGGCACTGAAGCTTTCTTT. Amino acid sequence: CASSFGRGTEAFF.